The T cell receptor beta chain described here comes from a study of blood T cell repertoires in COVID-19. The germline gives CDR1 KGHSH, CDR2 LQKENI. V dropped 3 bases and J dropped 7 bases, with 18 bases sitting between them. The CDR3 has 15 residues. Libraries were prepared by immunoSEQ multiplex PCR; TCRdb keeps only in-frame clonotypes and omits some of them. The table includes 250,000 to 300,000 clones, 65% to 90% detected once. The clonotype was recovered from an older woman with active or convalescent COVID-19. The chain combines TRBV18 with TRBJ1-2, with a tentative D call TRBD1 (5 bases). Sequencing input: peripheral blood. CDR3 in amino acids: CASSPEVGGRSGYTF. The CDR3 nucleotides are TGTGCCAGCTCACCTGAAGTCGGGGGACGTAGTGGCTACACCTTC.